One sample yielded the 3 T cell receptor beta chains listed below, sequenced in a study of T cell clonotyping in hematopoietic cell transplantation. Assay: immunoSEQ multiplex PCR; the TCRdb copy retains only in-frame clones and omits some. The sample records about 29,000 clones, 92% being singletons. Sequencing was performed on PBMCs, taken 100 days after allogeneic stem cell transplant. Every receptor here comes from a female patient aged 50-65 years who had an allogeneic stem cell transplant from a related donor, so the T cells may come from the graft donor. Some clones in this sample may be carry-over from other donors' samples.

The chain recombines TRBV2 with TRBJ2-3; D not certain. This CDR3 region has 15 residues. With 2 bases removed from V and 1 base from J, the gap between germline ends came to 10 bases. Germline CDR1 SNHLY, CDR2 FYNNEI. Written as DNA, the CDR3 is TGTGCCAGCAGTGAAATGGACCGAGGCACAGATACGCAGTATTTT. This gives the protein CASSEMDRGTDTQYF.

This sequence joins TRBV7-3 and TRBJ1-1, with a possible D match to TRBD1 (5 bases). The CDR3 has 14 residues. V lost 5 bases and J 6 bases, leaving 16 bases between the germline ends. The V gene's germline CDR1 is SGHTA and CDR2 FQGTGA. The CDR3 region has the DNA TGTGCCAGCAGCCGGACAATAAGTGGCGCTGAAGCTTTCTTT. Its protein is CASSRTISGAEAFF.

This clone was counted between two and nine times. The chain joins TRBV6-5 to TRBJ1-2; D is uncertain. V lost 2 bases, J lost 4 bases, and 14 bases lay in between. This CDR3 spans 15 amino acids. From germline, CDR1 is MNHEY and CDR2 SVGAGI. The CDR3 DNA is TGTGCCAGCAGTTACGCGGCGTCCGGTGCCTATGGCTACACCTTC. Residues: CASSYAASGAYGYTF.